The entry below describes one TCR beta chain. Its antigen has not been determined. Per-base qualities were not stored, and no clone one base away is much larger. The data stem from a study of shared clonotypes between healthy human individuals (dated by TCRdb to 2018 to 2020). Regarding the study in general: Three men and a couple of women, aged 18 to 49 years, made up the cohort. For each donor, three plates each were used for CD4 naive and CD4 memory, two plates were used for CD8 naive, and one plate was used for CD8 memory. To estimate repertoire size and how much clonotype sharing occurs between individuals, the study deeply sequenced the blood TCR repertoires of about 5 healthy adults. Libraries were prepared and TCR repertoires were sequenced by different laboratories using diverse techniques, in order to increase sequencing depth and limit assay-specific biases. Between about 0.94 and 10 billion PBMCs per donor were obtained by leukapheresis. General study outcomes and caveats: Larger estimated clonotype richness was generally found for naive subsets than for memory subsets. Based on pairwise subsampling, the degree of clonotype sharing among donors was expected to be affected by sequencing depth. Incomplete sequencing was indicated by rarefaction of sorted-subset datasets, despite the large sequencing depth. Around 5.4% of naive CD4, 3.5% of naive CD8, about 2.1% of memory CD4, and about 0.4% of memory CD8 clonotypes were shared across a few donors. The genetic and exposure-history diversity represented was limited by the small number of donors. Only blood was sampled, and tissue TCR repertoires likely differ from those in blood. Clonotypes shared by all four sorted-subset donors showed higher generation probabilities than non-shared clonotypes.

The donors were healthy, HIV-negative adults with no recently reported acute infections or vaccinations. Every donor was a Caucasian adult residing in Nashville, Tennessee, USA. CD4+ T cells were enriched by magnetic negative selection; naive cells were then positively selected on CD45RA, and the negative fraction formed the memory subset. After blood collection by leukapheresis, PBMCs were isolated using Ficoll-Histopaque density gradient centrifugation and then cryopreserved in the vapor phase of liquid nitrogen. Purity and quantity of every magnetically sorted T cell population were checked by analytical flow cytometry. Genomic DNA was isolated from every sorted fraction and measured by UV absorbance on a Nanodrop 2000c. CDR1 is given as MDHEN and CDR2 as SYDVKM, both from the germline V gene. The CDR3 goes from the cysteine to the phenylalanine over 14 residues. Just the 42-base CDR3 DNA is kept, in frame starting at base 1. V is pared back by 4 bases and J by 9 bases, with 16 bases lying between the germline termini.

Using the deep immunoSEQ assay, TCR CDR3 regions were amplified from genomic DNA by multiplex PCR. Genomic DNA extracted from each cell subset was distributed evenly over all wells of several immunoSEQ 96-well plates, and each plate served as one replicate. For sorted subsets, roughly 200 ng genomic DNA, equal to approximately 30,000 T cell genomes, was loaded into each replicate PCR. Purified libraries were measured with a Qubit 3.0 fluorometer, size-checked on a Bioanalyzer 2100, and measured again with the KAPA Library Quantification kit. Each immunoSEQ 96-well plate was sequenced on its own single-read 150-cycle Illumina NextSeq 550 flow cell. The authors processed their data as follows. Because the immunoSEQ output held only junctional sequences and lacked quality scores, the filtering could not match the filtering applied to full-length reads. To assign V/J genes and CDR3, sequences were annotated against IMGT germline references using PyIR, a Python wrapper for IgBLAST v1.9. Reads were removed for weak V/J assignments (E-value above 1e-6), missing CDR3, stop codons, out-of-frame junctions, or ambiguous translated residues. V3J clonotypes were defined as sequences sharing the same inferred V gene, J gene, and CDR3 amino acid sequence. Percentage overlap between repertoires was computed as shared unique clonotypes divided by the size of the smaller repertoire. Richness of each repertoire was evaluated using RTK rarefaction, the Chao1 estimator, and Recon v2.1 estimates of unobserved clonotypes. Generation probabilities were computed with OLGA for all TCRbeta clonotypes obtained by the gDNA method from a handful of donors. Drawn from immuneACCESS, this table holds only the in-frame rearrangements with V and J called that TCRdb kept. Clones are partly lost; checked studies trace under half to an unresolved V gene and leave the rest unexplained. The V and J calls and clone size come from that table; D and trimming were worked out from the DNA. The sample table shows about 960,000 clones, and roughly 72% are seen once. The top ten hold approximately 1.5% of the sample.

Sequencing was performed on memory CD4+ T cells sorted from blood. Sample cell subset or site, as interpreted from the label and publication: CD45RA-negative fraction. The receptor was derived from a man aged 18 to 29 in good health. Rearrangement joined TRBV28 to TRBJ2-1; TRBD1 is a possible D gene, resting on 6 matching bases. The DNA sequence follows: TGTGCCAGCAGTTATTCCGGGACCAGGGGTGAGCAGTTCTTC. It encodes CASSYSGTRGEQFF.